This TCR beta chain was captured in a study of blood T cells in healthy people across ages. With 5 bases removed from V and 2 bases from J, the gap between germline ends came to 15 bases. The V gene's germline CDR1 is SGHAT and CDR2 FQDESV (reference sequence). This CDR3 is built from 15 residues. Details on this clonotype: The target antigen is unknown.

With a J-beta primer mix and a sample-barcoded 5' primer, a second PCR ran 7 to 11 cycles. The authors tagged each cDNA molecule using a template-switch adaptor with 12 random nucleotides. TCRdb fed the 5' RACE reads into MiXCR, producing one record per CDR3 protein. The data show about 640,000 distinct CDR3 sequences, roughly 50% seen once. Notes on the study in general: Diversity estimates drawn from one million T cells were deemed underestimates.

Every donor gave 9 to 10 milliliters of peripheral blood. Per sample, extraction of total RNA gave at least 5.5 micrograms in every case. This TCR was recovered from a man aged 55 to 69 in good health. The chain employs TRBV11-1 and TRBJ1-1; no firm D call. Sequenced material: blood. CDR3 protein: CASSPGRGFNTEAFF. CDR3 DNA: TGTGCCAGCAGCCCCGGTCGGGGATTCAACACTGAAGCTTTCTTT.